The rows below give T cell receptor beta chains drawn from one sample of a study of a mutant IDH1 vaccine in newly diagnosed glioma. Data came from immunoSEQ multiplex PCR; TCRdb stores just in-frame clones and leaves some out. The sample lists 98,000 or so clones; around 90% were seen once. Sequencing used PBMCs, obtained from a glioma patient treated with radiotherapy, temozolomide or both. The receptor source for this set is a woman in her forties or fifties with glioma. Both conserved end residues are part of each CDR3. D genes are given only for firm matches. Clone size, where shown, is once, few, many, or a class for clones that have expanded.

abundance	v_gene	d_gene	j_gene	CDR3nt	CDR3aa
.	TRBV6-5	.	TRBJ1-2	TGTGCCAGCAGTTCCTGGGATAAAGGCTATGGCTACACCTTC	CASSSWDKGYGYTF
.	TRBV28	TRBD1	TRBJ2-2	TGTGCCAGCAGTTCCCCGGGACAGGGGGTGGTCGGGGAGCTGTTTTTT	CASSSPGQGVVGELFF
.	TRBV5-1	TRBD1	TRBJ2-5	TGCGCCAGCAGCTTGGTGGACAGGGGATCGGAGACCCAGTACTTC	CASSLVDRGSETQYF
.	TRBV5-1	TRBD2	TRBJ2-7	TGCGCCAGCAGCCCGGGGGCTAGCGGGAGTCCGTACTTC	CASSPGASGSPYF
.	TRBV28	TRBD1	TRBJ1-1	TGTGCCGGGGGGACAGGGGGGACTGAAGCTTTCTTT	CAGGTGGTEAFF
.	TRBV9	.	TRBJ1-2	TGTGCCAGCAGCGCGACGGGAAGGGCCGCTAACTATGGCTACACCTTC	CASSATGRAANYGYTF
.	TRBV6-5	TRBD1	TRBJ1-5	TGTGCCAGCAGTTACTCCGGGACAGGTGGCAATCAGCCCCAGCATTTT	CASSYSGTGGNQPQHF
once	TRBV4-1	.	TRBJ1-1	TGCGCCAGCAGCCAAGTCACAGGGATGTTGAGGAACACTGAAGCTTTCTTT	CASSQVTGMLRNTEAFF
.	TRBV11-2	.	TRBJ2-3	TGTGCCAGCAGCCTCGGCGATACGCAGTATTTT	CASSLGDTQYF
few	TRBV30	.	TRBJ1-5	TGTGCCTGGTCCCGGGACGAAAAAAAAAGCAATCAGCCCCAGCATTTT	CAWSRDEKKSNQPQHF
.	TRBV25-1	TRBD2	TRBJ2-2	TGTGCCAGCAGTGGCCGGGGGGGACTAGCGGTTACCGGGGAGCTGTTTTTT	CASSGRGGLAVTGELFF
.	TRBV4-1	.	TRBJ2-7	TGCGCCAGCAGCCCAGGCCGACTGCAGGGGGGATTTTCCTACGAGCAGTACTTC	CASSPGRLQGGFSYEQYF
.	TRBV6-5	.	TRBJ2-7	TGTGCCAGCAGTCCGCGTGAGGACTACGAGCAGTACTTC	CASSPREDYEQYF
.	TRBV9	TRBD2	TRBJ2-3	TGTGCCAGCAGCACTAGCGGGAGGGCCCATAACACAGATACGCAGTATTTT	CASSTSGRAHNTDTQYF
.	TRBV5-1	.	TRBJ2-1	TGCGCCAGCGGAAACAGGGACTACAATGAGCAGTTCTTC	CASGNRDYNEQFF
.	TRBV5-1	.	TRBJ2-7	TGCGCCAGCAGCTTGGTTCCAGGTCGCGAGCAGTACTTC	CASSLVPGREQYF
.	TRBV5-1	TRBD1	TRBJ1-4	TGCGCCAGCAGCCTCGGACAGGGAACCACTAATGAAAAACTGTTTTTT	CASSLGQGTTNEKLFF
.	TRBV5-1	.	TRBJ2-5	TGCGCCAGCAGCTCGATTGACAGACAAGAGACCCAGTACTTC	CASSSIDRQETQYF
.	TRBV4-2	TRBD2	TRBJ2-7	TGTGCCAGCAGCCAAGAGGGGGGACTAGTCCCCTCCGAGCAGTACTTC	CASSQEGGLVPSEQYF
.	TRBV19	TRBD1	TRBJ1-5	TGTGCCAGTCTTCCCTCGACAGGGAGGGCAAATCAGCCCCAGCATTTT	CASLPSTGRANQPQHF
.	TRBV7-9	.	TRBJ1-2	TGTGCCAGCAGCCCACACAGCTACTATGGCTACACCTTC	CASSPHSYYGYTF
once	TRBV27	.	TRBJ1-5	TGTGCCAGCAGTTTTGGTAGAAATAGCAATCAGCCCCAGCATTTT	CASSFGRNSNQPQHF
.	TRBV18	.	TRBJ1-5	TGTGCCAGCTCACCTTCCCGGGACGGGCCCCAGCATTTT	CASSPSRDGPQHF
.	TRBV27	.	TRBJ1-4	TGTGCCAGCAGACAGGGAGCTAATGAAAAACTGTTTTTT	CASRQGANEKLFF
.	TRBV11-2	.	TRBJ1-4	TGTGCCAGCAGCTTAGGTTTGACCGAAAAACTGTTTTTT	CASSLGLTEKLFF
few	TRBV6-6	.	TRBJ1-1	TGTGCCAGCAGTTACTCGACGGGGGGAACTGAAGCTTTCTTT	CASSYSTGGTEAFF
once	TRBV15	TRBD1	TRBJ2-1	TGTGCCACCAGCAGAGACGGGACAGGGGCGTACAATGAGCAGTTCTTC	CATSRDGTGAYNEQFF
.	TRBV6-5	.	TRBJ2-7	TGTGCCAGCAGTTACGACGAGGGTTCCTACGAGCAGTACTTC	CASSYDEGSYEQYF
.	TRBV2	TRBD2	TRBJ2-7	TGTGACTTTTCGGATAGCGGGGCCTACGAGCAGTACTTC	CDFSDSGAYEQYF
.	TRBV2	.	TRBJ2-3	TGTGCCAGCACCCTCTCTTCTAGCTCCCGTATGTTTTTT	CASTLSSSSRMFF
.	TRBV19	.	TRBJ2-3	TGTGCCAGTGCCGACCCGAGGGGGGAGCCGGTCACAGATACGCAGTATTTT	CASADPRGEPVTDTQYF
.	TRBV7-8	TRBD1	TRBJ2-1	TGTGCCAGCAGCTTAGGACGACAGGGGCCGTTCTTC	CASSLGRQGPFF
.	TRBV27	.	TRBJ2-7	TGTGCCAGCAGTTCCCGTTACGAGCAGTACTTC	CASSSRYEQYF
few	TRBV4-1	.	TRBJ2-1	TGCGCCAGCAGCCAAGTCGATCTGGGACTGAGCTACAATGAGCAGTTCTTC	CASSQVDLGLSYNEQFF
few	TRBV15	TRBD1	TRBJ2-1	TGTGCCACCAGCCCTGATACAGGGGAAAGACACAATGAGCAGTTCTTC	CATSPDTGERHNEQFF
.	TRBV5-1	.	TRBJ2-6	TGCGCCAGCAGCCCCCCCGGGGCCAACGTCCTGACTTTC	CASSPPGANVLTF
.	TRBV28	TRBD1	TRBJ2-1	TGTGCCAGCAGTTCGGGGACAGTTAACAATGAGCAGTTCTTC	CASSSGTVNNEQFF
.	TRBV7-9	.	TRBJ1-3	TGTGCCAGCAGCTTACGGGGGCCAAACTCTGGAAACACCATATATTTT	CASSLRGPNSGNTIYF
.	TRBV28	.	TRBJ2-3	TGTGCCAGCAGCTTTACAGGGACAGATACGCAGTATTTT	CASSFTGTDTQYF
.	TRBV5-1	.	TRBJ2-2	TGCGCCAGCAGCAATGGGCCTTCCGGGGAGCTGTTTTTT	CASSNGPSGELFF
.	TRBV5-5	TRBD1	TRBJ2-5	TGTGCCAGCAGCTTGTCCGGGACAGGGGTGACCCAGTACTTC	CASSLSGTGVTQYF
.	TRBV19	TRBD2	TRBJ2-3	TGTGCCAGTAGTCCTATAGCGGGAGGGGGATCAGATACGCAGTATTTT	CASSPIAGGGSDTQYF
.	TRBV11-1	TRBD1	TRBJ1-6	TGTGCCAGCAGTGCCGGGACAGTCATTTCACCCCTCCACTTT	CASSAGTVISPLHF
.	TRBV12-5	TRBD1	TRBJ1-2	TGTGCTAGTGTCCCGGACAGGGAGACTGGCTACACCTTC	CASVPDRETGYTF
few	TRBV28	.	TRBJ2-6	TGTGCCAGCAGTCCCGGACGGCTAAGGTCTGGGGCCAACGTCCTGACTTTC	CASSPGRLRSGANVLTF
.	TRBV7-3	.	TRBJ2-1	TGTGCCAGCAGCTTAGCGGGCAGCTCCTACAATGAGCAGTTCTTC	CASSLAGSSYNEQFF
.	TRBV5-8	.	TRBJ2-1	TGTGCCAGCAGCCCCGACGGGAGCTCCTACAATGAGCAGTTCTTC	CASSPDGSSYNEQFF
.	TRBV28	.	TRBJ2-1	TGTGCCAGCAGAAGCACAGGTCGCTCCTACAATGAGCAGTTCTTC	CASRSTGRSYNEQFF
.	TRBV7-9	TRBD2	TRBJ2-5	TGTGCCAGCAGCACCCGGGGTAGCGGGGGTGAAGAGACCCAGTACTTC	CASSTRGSGGEETQYF
.	TRBV7-9	TRBD1	TRBJ1-5	TGTGCCAGCAGTCAGGGGGGGCCAGGGCCCCAGCATTTT	CASSQGGPGPQHF
.	TRBV27	TRBD2	TRBJ2-5	TGTGCCAGCAGTTTAAAGGGACTAGCGGGAGGTTGGGGAGAGACCCAGTACTTC	CASSLKGLAGGWGETQYF
.	TRBV2	TRBD2	TRBJ2-4	TGTGCCAGCAGTGTCGGCAGGCGCCCGACTAGCGGGAGGGCCTTTATAGCCAAAAACATTCAGTACTTC	CASSVGRRPTSGRAFIAKNIQYF
.	TRBV27	.	TRBJ2-6	TGTGCCAGCAGTTTATTAGCCTCTGGGGCCAACGTCCTGACTTTC	CASSLLASGANVLTF
.	TRBV5-4	TRBD1	TRBJ1-1	TGTGCCAGCAGCTTGGGTACAGGGGGGGCTATGAACACTGAAGCTTTCTTT	CASSLGTGGAMNTEAFF
.	TRBV29-1	.	TRBJ2-7	TGCAGCGTTGGAGACGTAACCTACGAGCAGTACTTC	CSVGDVTYEQYF
.	TRBV7-6	TRBD1	TRBJ2-1	TGTGCCAGCAGCAGGACAGGGCAATCTTACAATGAGCAGTTCTTC	CASSRTGQSYNEQFF
.	TRBV2	.	TRBJ2-1	TGTGCCAGCAGTCCTAGACCGGCAGGTGAGCAGTTCTTC	CASSPRPAGEQFF
.	TRBV7-9	.	TRBJ2-7	TGTGCCAGCAGCTTAATCGGGGTTACCTACGAGCAGTACTTC	CASSLIGVTYEQYF